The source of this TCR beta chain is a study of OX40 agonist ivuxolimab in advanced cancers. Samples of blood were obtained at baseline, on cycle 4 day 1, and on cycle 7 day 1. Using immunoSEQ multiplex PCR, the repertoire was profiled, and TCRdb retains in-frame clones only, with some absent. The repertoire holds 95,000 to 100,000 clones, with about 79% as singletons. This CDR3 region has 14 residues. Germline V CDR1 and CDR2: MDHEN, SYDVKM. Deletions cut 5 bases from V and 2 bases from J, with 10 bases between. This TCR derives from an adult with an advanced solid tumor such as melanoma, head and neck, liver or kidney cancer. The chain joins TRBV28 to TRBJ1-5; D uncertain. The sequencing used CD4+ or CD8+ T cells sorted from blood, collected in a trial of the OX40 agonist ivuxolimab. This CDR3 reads CASSEALGNQPQHF. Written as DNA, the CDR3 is TGTGCCAGCAGTGAGGCCCTGGGCAATCAGCCCCAGCATTTT.